This entry features one TCR beta chain sequence. Treatment of the sample: oral pan-JAK inhibitor, 5-10 mg twice daily. Collection of lesional scalp punch biopsies and peripheral blood was performed in alopecia areata patients. It was cDNA, reverse transcribed from extracted RNA, that served as the sequencing template. The repertoire was sequenced with immunoSEQ multiplex PCR; TCRdb's copy has only in-frame clones and lacks some. The table includes 250,000 to 350,000 clones, 60% detected once. This entry belongs to a study of CD8+ T cells in alopecia areata. Study at large: Administration of oral tofacitinib to treated patients was at 5 to 10 mg twice daily.

The CDR3 covers 15 residues. The V end was cut by 0 bases, the J end by 8 bases, with 19 bases between. CDR1 is SQVTM, CDR2 ANQGSEA, per germline. The chain combines TRBV29-1 with TRBJ1-2; D is ambiguous. This TCR derives from a human donor with alopecia areata. The input for sequencing was CD4+ T cells sorted from blood, taken around week 52, from a patient treated with tofacitinib. The CDR3 here is CSVEEIPSNPGGYTF. The CDR3 DNA sequence: TGCAGCGTTGAAGAGATCCCTAGCAACCCCGGCGGCTACACCTTC. The whole variable domain, remainder taken from reference TRBV29-1 and TRBJ1-2, is SAVISQKPSRDICQRGTSLTIQCQVDSQVTMMFWYRQQPGQSLTLIATANQGSEATYESGFVIDKFPISRPNLTFSTLTVSNMSPEDSSIYLCSVEEIPSNPGGYTFGSGTRLTVV.